This TCR beta chain comes out of a study of CD8+CD57+ T cells in acquired aplastic anemia. Patients who underwent sequencing had shown CD8+CD57+ cell expansion by flow cytometry. The CDR3 is 15 residues long. The junction had 4 bases not matched to a gene; V was cut back by 1 base and J by 6 bases. Germline V gives CDR1 MGHRA, CDR2 YSYEKL. Many counts were recorded for this clonotype. The use of genomic DNA as template underpinned the TCR beta VDJ and CDR3 profiling. TCRdb fed the reads into MiXCR, producing one record per CDR3 protein. This sample has more than 200,000 distinct CDR3 sequences, with roughly 50% found just once.

This receptor was taken from a human donor with aplastic anemia. The material sequenced was sorted CD4+, CD8+, or CD8+CD57+ T cells (not recorded which) from PBMCs. J is TRBJ2-2 and V is TRBV4-1; TRBD1 matches 8 bases. The CDR3 DNA reads as TGCGCCAGCAGCCAAGGACAGGGGAATCCCGGGGAGCTGTTTTTT. This codes for CASSQGQGNPGELFF.